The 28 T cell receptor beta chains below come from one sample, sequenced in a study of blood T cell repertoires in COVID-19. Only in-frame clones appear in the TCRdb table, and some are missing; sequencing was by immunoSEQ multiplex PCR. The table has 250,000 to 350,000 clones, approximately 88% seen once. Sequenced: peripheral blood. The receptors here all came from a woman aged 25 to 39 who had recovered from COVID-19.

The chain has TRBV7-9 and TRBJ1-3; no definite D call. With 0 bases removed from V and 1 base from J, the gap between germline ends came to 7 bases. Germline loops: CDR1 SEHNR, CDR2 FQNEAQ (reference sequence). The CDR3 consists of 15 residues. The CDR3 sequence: CASSLAFVSGNTIYF. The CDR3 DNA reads TGTGCCAGCAGCTTAGCTTTCGTGTCTGGAAACACCATATATTTT.

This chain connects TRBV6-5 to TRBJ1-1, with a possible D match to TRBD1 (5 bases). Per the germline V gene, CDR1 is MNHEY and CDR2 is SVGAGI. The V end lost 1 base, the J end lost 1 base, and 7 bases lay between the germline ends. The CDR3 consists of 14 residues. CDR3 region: CASSYLRGNTEAFF. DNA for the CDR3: TGTGCCAGCAGTTACTTAAGGGGGAACACTGAAGCTTTCTTT.

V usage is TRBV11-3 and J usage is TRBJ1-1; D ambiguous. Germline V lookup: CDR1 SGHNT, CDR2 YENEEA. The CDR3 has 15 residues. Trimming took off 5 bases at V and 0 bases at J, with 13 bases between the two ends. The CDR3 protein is CASSAGSGMNTEAFF. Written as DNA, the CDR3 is TGTGCCAGCAGCGCCGGATCGGGGATGAACACTGAAGCTTTCTTT.

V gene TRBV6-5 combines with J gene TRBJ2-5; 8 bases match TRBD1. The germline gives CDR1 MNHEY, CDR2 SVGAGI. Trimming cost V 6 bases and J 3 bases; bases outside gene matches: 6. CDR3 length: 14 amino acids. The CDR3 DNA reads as TGTGCCAGCAGACCTCAGGGGGCAAAAGAGACCCAGTACTTC. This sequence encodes CASRPQGAKETQYF.

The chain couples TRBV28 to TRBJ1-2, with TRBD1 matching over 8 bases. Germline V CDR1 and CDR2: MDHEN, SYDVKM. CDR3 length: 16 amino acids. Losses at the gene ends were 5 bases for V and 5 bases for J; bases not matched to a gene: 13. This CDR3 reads CASSDPRTGGVYGYTF. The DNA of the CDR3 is TGTGCCAGCAGTGACCCCCGTACAGGGGGTGTTTATGGCTACACCTTC.

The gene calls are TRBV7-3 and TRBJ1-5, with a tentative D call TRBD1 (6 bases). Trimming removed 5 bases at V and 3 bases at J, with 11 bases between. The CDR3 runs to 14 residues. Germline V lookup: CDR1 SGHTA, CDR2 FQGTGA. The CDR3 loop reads CASSNGQNNQPQHF. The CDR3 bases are TGTGCCAGCAGCAATGGACAGAACAATCAGCCCCAGCATTTT.

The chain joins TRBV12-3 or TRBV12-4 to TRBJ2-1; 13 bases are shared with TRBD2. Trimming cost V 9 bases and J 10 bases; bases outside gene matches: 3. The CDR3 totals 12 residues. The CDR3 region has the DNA TGTGCCAGTGAGACTAGCGGGGGGGAGCAGTTCTTC. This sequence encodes CASETSGGEQFF.

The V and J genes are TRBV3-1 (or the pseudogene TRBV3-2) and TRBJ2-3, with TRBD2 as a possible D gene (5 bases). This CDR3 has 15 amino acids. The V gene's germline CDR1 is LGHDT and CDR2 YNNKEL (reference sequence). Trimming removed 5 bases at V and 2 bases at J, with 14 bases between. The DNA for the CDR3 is TGTGCCAGCAGCACCCCACTAGAATCCACAGATACGCAGTATTTT. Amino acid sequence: CASSTPLESTDTQYF.

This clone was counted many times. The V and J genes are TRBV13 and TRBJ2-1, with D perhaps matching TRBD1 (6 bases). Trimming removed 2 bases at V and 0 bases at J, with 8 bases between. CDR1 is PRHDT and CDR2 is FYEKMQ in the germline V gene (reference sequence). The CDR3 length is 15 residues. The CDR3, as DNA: TGTGCCAGCAGCTTACGCAGGGGCTCCTACAATGAGCAGTTCTTC. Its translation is CASSLRRGSYNEQFF.

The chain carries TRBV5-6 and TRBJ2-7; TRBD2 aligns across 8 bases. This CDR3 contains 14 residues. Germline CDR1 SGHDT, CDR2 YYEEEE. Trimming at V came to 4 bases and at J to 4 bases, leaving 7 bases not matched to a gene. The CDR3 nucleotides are TGTGCCAGCAGCCCGTCGGGGGGGCCGTACGAGCAGTACTTC. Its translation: CASSPSGGPYEQYF.

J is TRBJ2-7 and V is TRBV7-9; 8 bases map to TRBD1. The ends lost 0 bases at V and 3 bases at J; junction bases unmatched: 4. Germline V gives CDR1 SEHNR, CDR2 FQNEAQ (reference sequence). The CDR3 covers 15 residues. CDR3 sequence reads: CASSLARTGLYEQYF. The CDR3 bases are TGTGCCAGCAGCTTAGCGAGGACAGGGCTCTACGAGCAGTACTTC.

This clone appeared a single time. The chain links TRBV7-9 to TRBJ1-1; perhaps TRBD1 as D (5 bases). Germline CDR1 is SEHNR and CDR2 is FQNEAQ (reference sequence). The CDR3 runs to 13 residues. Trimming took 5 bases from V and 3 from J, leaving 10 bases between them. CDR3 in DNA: TGTGCCAGCAGCCTACAGGATCACACTGAAGCTTTCTTT. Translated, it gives CASSLQDHTEAFF.

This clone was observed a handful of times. CDR3 region: CAWVPLQGVGYGYTF. In nucleotides, the CDR3 is TGTGCCTGGGTTCCTCTGCAGGGGGTAGGCTATGGCTACACCTTC. This chain joins TRBV30 and TRBJ1-2, with 7 nucleotides matching TRBD1. This CDR3 region has 15 residues. J gave up 4 bases and V 5 bases, and 13 bases lay outside the gene matches. Germline V gene lookup returns CDR1 GTSNPN and CDR2 SVGIG (reference sequence).

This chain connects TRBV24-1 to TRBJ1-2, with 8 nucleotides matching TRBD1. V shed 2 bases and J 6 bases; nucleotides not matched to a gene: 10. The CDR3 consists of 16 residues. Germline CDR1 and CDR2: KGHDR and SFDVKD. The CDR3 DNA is TGTGCCACCAGTGATTCCCCTGGACAGGGTATAGATGGCTACACCTTC. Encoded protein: CATSDSPGQGIDGYTF.

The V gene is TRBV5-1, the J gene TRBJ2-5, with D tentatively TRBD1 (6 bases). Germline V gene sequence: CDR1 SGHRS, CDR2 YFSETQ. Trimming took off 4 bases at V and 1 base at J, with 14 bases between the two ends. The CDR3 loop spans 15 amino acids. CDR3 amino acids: CASSAIYRAQETQYF. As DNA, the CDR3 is TGCGCCAGCAGCGCGATTTACAGGGCCCAAGAGACCCAGTACTTC. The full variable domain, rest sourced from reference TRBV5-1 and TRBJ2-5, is KAGVTQTPRYLIKTRGQQVTLSCSPISGHRSVSWYQQTPGQGLQFLFEYFSETQRNKGNFPGRFSGRQFSNSRSEMNVSTLELGDSALYLCASSAIYRAQETQYFGPGTRLLVL.

The CDR3, as DNA: TGTGCCAGCAGCTTGTCAGGGGGTGATGGCTACACCTTC. Translating gives CASSLSGGDGYTF. The chain is built from TRBV7-9 and TRBJ1-2; 7 positions match TRBD1. The V gene's germline CDR1 is SEHNR and CDR2 FQNEAQ (reference sequence). CDR3 length equals 13 residues. V lost 3 bases, J lost 6 bases, and 4 bases stayed unmatched.

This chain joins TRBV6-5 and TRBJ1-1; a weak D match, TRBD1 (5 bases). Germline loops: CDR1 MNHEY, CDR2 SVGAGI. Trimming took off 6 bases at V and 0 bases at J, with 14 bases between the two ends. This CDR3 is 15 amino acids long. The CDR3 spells CASSRDSFLNTEAFF. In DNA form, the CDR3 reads TGTGCCAGCAGCCGCGACAGCTTTTTGAACACTGAAGCTTTCTTT.

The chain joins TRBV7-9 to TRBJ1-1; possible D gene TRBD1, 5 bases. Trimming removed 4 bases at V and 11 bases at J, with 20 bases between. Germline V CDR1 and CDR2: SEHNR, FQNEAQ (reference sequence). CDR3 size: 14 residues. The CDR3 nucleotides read TGTGCCAGCAGCTCTACCCTCGGGGAGGGGATGGCTTTCTTT. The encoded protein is CASSSTLGEGMAFF. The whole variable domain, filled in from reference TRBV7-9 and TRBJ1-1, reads DTGVSQNPRHKITKRGQNVTFRCDPISEHNRLYWYRQTLGQGPEFLTYFQNEAQLEKSRLLSDRFSAERPKGSFSTLEIQRTEQGDSAMYLCASSSTLGEGMAFFGQGTRLTVV.

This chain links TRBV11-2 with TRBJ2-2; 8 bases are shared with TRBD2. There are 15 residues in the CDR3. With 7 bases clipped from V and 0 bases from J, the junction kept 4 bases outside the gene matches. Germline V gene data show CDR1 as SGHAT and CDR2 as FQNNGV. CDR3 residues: CASTQGLANTGELFF. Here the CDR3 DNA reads TGTGCCAGCACACAGGGACTAGCGAACACCGGGGAGCTGTTTTTT. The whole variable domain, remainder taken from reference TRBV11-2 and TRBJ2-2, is EAGVAQSPRYKIIEKRQSVAFWCNPISGHATLYWYQQILGQGPKLLIQFQNNGVVDDSQLPKDRFSAERLKGVDSTLKIQPAKLEDSAVYLCASTQGLANTGELFFGEGSRLTVL.

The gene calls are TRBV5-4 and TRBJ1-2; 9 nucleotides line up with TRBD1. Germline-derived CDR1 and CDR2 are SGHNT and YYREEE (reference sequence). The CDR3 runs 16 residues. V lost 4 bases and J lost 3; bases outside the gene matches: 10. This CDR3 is CASSGGQGRLDYGYTF. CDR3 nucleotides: TGTGCCAGCAGCGGGGGACAGGGACGGCTGGACTATGGCTACACCTTC.

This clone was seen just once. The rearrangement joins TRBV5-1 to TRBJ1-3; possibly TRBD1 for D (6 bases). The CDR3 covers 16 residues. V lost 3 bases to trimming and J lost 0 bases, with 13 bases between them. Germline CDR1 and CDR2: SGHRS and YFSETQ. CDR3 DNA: TGCGCCAGCAGCTACCTCGAACAGGGCTCTGGAAACACCATATATTTT. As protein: CASSYLEQGSGNTIYF.

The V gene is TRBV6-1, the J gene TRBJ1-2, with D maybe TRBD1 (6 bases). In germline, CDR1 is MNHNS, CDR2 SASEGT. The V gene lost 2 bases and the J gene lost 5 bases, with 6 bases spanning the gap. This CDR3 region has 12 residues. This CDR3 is CASSETGYGYTF. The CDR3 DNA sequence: TGTGCCAGCAGTGAAACAGGGTATGGCTACACCTTC.

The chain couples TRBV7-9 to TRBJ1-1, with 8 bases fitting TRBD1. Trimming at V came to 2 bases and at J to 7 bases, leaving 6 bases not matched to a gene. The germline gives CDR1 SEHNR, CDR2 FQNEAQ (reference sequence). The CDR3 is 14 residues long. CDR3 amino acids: CASSLPRDRREAFF. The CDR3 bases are TGTGCCAGCAGCTTACCCAGGGACAGGCGTGAAGCTTTCTTT.

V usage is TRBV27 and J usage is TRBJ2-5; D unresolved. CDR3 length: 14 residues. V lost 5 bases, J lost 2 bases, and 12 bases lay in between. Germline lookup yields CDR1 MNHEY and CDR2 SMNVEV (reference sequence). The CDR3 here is CASSPDFRQETQYF. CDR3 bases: TGTGCCAGCAGTCCCGACTTTAGACAAGAGACCCAGTACTTC.

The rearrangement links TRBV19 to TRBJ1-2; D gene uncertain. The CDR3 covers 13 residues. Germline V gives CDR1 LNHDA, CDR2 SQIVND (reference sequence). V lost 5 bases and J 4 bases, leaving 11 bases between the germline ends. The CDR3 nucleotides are TGTGCCAGTAGTGTGGGGAGGCTCTATGGCTACACCTTC. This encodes CASSVGRLYGYTF. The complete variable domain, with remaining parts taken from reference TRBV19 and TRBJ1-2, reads DGGITQSPKYLFRKEGQNVTLSCEQNLNHDAMYWYRQDPGQGLRLIYYSQIVNDFQKGDIAEGYSVSREKKESFPLTVTSAQKNPTAFYLCASSVGRLYGYTFGSGTRLTVV.

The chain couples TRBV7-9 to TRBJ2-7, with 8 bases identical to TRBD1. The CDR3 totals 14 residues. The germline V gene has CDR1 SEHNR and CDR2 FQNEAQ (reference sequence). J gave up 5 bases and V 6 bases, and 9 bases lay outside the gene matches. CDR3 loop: CASSRTGSVDEQYF. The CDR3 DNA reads TGTGCCAGCAGTAGGACAGGGTCCGTCGACGAGCAGTACTTC.

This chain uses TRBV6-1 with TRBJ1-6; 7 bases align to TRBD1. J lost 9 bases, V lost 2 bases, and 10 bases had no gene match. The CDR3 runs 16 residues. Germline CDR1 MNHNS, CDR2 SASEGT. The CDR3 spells CASSERAGGGTSPLHF. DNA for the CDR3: TGTGCCAGCAGTGAAAGGGCAGGGGGTGGGACTTCACCCCTCCACTTT.

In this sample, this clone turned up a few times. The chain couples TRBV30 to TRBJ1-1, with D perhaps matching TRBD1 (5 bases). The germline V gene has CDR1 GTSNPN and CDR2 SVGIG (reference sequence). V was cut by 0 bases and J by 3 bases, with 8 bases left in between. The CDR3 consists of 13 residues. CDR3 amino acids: CAWSVDIDTEAFF. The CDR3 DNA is TGTGCCTGGAGTGTGGACATTGACACTGAAGCTTTCTTT.